Below are 21 T cell receptor beta chains sequenced from a single sample in a study of T cell repertoires in cytomegalovirus infection. Their target antigens are unknown. TCRdb independently ran MiXCR on the reads; one entry per CDR3 protein. The sample has 70,000 or so distinct CDR3 sequences; about 29% are singletons. This specimen was CD8+ T cells from cultured PBMCs, taken from culture after CMV antigen stimulation. These receptor sequences come from a human donor in good health (CMV status not recorded). Some clones in this sample may be carry-over from other donors' samples.

Remarks on this clonotype: Sequence at one end of the junction differs from germline and may be a read error. The rearrangement links TRBV7-6 to TRBJ1-1, with unresolved D. CDR3 length: 17 amino acids. The germline V gene encodes CDR1 SGHVS and CDR2 FNYEAQ. This chain's CDR3 is CAGSLDPLDSGNTEAFF. The CDR3, as DNA: TGTGCCGGCAGCCTCGATCCCCTGGATTCCGGGAACACTGAAGCTTTCTTT.

This clonotype was seen only a few times. The chain couples TRBV11-2 to TRBJ2-1; 13 bases fit TRBD2. The CDR3 is made up of 16 amino acids. Per the germline V gene, CDR1 is SGHAT and CDR2 is FQNNGV. Trimming took 2 bases from V and 7 from J; bases not matched to a gene: 5. This chain's CDR3 is CASSLKLAGGKNEQFF. The CDR3 region has the DNA TGTGCCAGCAGCTTAAAACTAGCGGGGGGGAAGAATGAGCAGTTCTTC.

The chain links TRBV11-3 to TRBJ2-5; 11 nucleotides agree with TRBD2. J was trimmed by 5 bases and V by 3 bases; bases with no gene match: 8. This CDR3 is built from 16 residues. Per germline, CDR1 SGHNT and CDR2 YENEEA. The CDR3 DNA sequence: TGTGCCAGCAGCTTGGGTAGCGGGGGGGCCGTGGAGACCCAGTACTTC. Its protein is CASSLGSGGAVETQYF.

The chain combines TRBV13 with TRBJ2-3; 7 bases are shared with TRBD2. Losses at the gene ends were 6 bases for V and 5 bases for J; bases not matched to a gene: 8. This CDR3 contains 14 residues. The germline gives CDR1 PRHDT, CDR2 FYEKMQ (reference sequence). CDR3 residues: CASSSGGVLDTQYF. The CDR3 DNA reads TGTGCCAGCAGTTCGGGGGGAGTTTTAGATACGCAGTATTTT.

This chain joins TRBV7-8 and TRBJ2-7, with TRBD2 matching 9 bases. Germline V gene sequence: CDR1 SGHVS, CDR2 FQNEAQ. V lost 5 bases and J lost 4; bases outside the gene matches: 18. This CDR3 comprises 18 residues. CDR3 nucleotides: TGTGCCAGCAGCGACCCTCCGGGGGATAGCGGGAGCAGATACGAGCAGTACTTC. This sequence encodes CASSDPPGDSGSRYEQYF.

Remarks on this clonotype: It may be a read error: a sequence one base away is much more abundant. This rearrangement joins TRBV7-2 to TRBJ2-3; 8 bases are a match to TRBD2. The CDR3 is 18 residues long. Per the germline V gene, CDR1 is SGHTA and CDR2 is FQGNSA. The CDR3 protein is CANSLGSVAGGPQYTQYF. As DNA, the CDR3 is TGTGCCAACAGCTTAGGTAGCGTTGCGGGGGGCCCTCAATATACGCAGTATTTT.

This clonotype was found a few times. The chain recombines TRBV7-9 with TRBJ1-1; possibly TRBD1 for D (6 bases). V lost 1 base, J lost 12 bases, and 12 bases lay in between. The length of the CDR3 is 12 residues. Germline values: CDR1 SEHNR, CDR2 FQNEAQ (reference sequence). CDR3 region: CASSLEDREPFF. The CDR3 coding sequence is TGTGCCAGCAGCTTAGAGGACAGAGAACCTTTCTTT.

V usage is TRBV7-2 and J usage is TRBJ2-7; D is ambiguous. The CDR3 runs 12 residues. The V end was cut by 4 bases, the J end by 0 bases, with 4 bases between. CDR1 and CDR2 (germline): SGHTA, FQGNSA. DNA for the CDR3: TGTGCCAGCAGCTCGACCTCCTACGAGCAGTACTTC. Protein sequence: CASSSTSYEQYF.

The chain is built from TRBV20-1 and TRBJ2-3; D not certain. Germline V gene lookup returns CDR1 DFQATT and CDR2 SNEGSKA (reference sequence). The V gene lost 0 bases and the J gene lost 9 bases, with 4 bases spanning the gap. This CDR3 has 10 residues. The CDR3: CSAREGTQYF. The CDR3 DNA sequence: TGCAGTGCTAGAGAGGGGACGCAGTATTTT.

The chain links TRBV6-1 to TRBJ2-7; 8 nucleotides align to TRBD2. Germline CDR1 and CDR2: MNHNS and SASEGT. The CDR3 contains 15 residues. Trimming cost V 1 base and J 7 bases; bases outside gene matches: 9. CDR3 amino acids: CASSEEWRGAEEQYF. The CDR3 DNA reads as TGTGCCAGCAGTGAAGAGTGGCGGGGGGCCGAGGAGCAGTACTTC.

V is TRBV20-1 and J is TRBJ2-1; maybe TRBD2 (6 bases). Trimming pared 6 bases from V and 8 bases from J, leaving 17 bases between. The CDR3 has 13 amino acids. Germline assignment: CDR1 DFQATT and CDR2 SNEGSKA (reference sequence). CDR3 loop: CSAPTSGVDEQFF. The CDR3 DNA follows: TGCAGTGCCCCGACTAGTGGGGTCGATGAGCAGTTCTTC.

Only a few counts were recorded for this clonotype. This rearrangement joins TRBV7-9 to TRBJ2-2, with 8 bases lining up with TRBD1. Germline V gene sequence: CDR1 SEHNR, CDR2 FQNEAQ (reference sequence). V dropped 5 bases and J dropped 8; count of bases not matched to a gene: 22. The CDR3 consists of 19 residues. The CDR3 region has the DNA TGTGCCAGCAGCGCAATAAAATCCGACAGGGGTCACCGTGCTGGGGAGCTGTTTTTT. Translating gives CASSAIKSDRGHRAGELFF. Together with reference TRBV7-9 and TRBJ2-2, the CDR3 gives the full variable domain: DTGVSQNPRHKITKRGQNVTFRCDPISEHNRLYWYRQTLGQGPEFLTYFQNEAQLEKSRLLSDRFSAERPKGSFSTLEIQRTEQGDSAMYLCASSAIKSDRGHRAGELFFGEGSRLTVL.

This clonotype was detected only a few times. In DNA, the CDR3 is TGTGCCAGCAGTGGATACACCCCCTACGAGCAGTACTTC. It yields the protein CASSGYTPYEQYF. This chain joins TRBV27 and TRBJ2-7; D not certain. Trimming removed 5 bases at V and 2 bases at J, with 10 bases between. There are 13 residues in the CDR3. The germline V gene has CDR1 MNHEY and CDR2 SMNVEV (reference sequence).

The rearrangement joins TRBV7-2 to TRBJ2-5; 8 nucleotides match TRBD2. CDR1 and CDR2 from the germline V gene are SGHTA and FQGNSA. The CDR3 runs 14 residues. The V segment lost 2 bases and the J segment 5 bases; nucleotides outside the gene matches: 4. CDR3 sequence: CASSLSGRGETQYF. In nucleotides, the CDR3 is TGTGCCAGCAGCTTAAGCGGGAGAGGTGAGACCCAGTACTTC.

There are a few counts of this clonotype. At one boundary the junction diverges from the germline segment, which might be a read error. This chain uses TRBV19 with TRBJ2-1, with D perhaps matching TRBD1 or TRBD2 (6 bases each). The CDR3 has 14 residues. Germline V gene data show CDR1 as LNHDA and CDR2 as SQIVND (reference sequence). The CDR3 DNA sequence: TGTGCCAGTAGTAGGTACGGGGGCTACTATGAGCAGTTCTTC. This sequence encodes CASSRYGGYYEQFF.

CDR3 in DNA: TGCAGTGCTAGAGTTCTACTCGGGGGGGCTAGCACAGATACGCAGTATTTT. Its protein is CSARVLLGGASTDTQYF. This chain joins TRBV20-1 and TRBJ2-3, with 8 bases matching TRBD2. V lost 1 base to trimming and J lost 0 bases; unmatched junction nucleotides: 9. The CDR3 runs 17 residues. CDR1 DFQATT and CDR2 SNEGSKA come from the germline V gene (reference sequence).

The rearrangement uses TRBV7-9 and TRBJ2-4; D may match TRBD1 or TRBD2 (5 bases each). Germline CDR1 reads SEHNR; CDR2 reads FQNEAQ (reference sequence). The ends were cut back, 3 bases at V and 0 bases at J, with 15 bases in the middle. The CDR3 runs 17 residues. Here the CDR3 DNA reads TGTGCCAGCAGCTTCCGCCCCGCAGGGACAGCCAAAAACATTCAGTACTTC. Translating gives CASSFRPAGTAKNIQYF.

The gene calls are TRBV7-6 and TRBJ2-7; 9 bases map to TRBD1. The CDR3 contains 14 residues. The trim removed 5 bases at V and 7 bases at J, leaving 9 bases unmatched. Germline V gene sequence: CDR1 SGHVS, CDR2 FNYEAQ. This CDR3 is CASSIWDRAGEQYF. The CDR3 DNA reads as TGTGCCAGCAGCATCTGGGACAGGGCGGGGGAGCAGTACTTC.

There are many counts of this clonotype. DNA for the CDR3: TGTGCCAGCAGTCCGCCTAGCGGGGGACAAGAGACCCAGTACTTC. It encodes CASSPPSGGQETQYF. The rearrangement links TRBV7-9 to TRBJ2-5, with 10 bases aligning to TRBD2. With 6 bases clipped from V and 2 bases from J, the junction kept 6 bases outside the gene matches. Germline V gene lookup returns CDR1 SEHNR and CDR2 FQNEAQ (reference sequence). The CDR3 extends over 15 amino acids.

V gene TRBV28 combines with J gene TRBJ1-1; D is unresolved. CDR1 is MDHEN and CDR2 is SYDVKM in the germline V gene. The CDR3 is 12 amino acids. Between the trimmed V and J ends, which lost 7 bases and 8 bases, there was a span of 14 bases. CDR3 region: CASTTQSMEAFF. In DNA form, the CDR3 reads TGTGCCAGCACCACTCAGTCCATGGAAGCTTTCTTT.

This clonotype was seen more than once but under ten times. The chain couples TRBV11-2 to TRBJ2-7; D remains unclear. V was trimmed by 0 bases and J by 4 bases, leaving 13 bases between them. Per germline, CDR1 SGHAT and CDR2 FQNNGV. The CDR3 is made up of 15 amino acids. The CDR3 sequence is CASSLDKGLGYEQYF. As DNA, the CDR3 is TGTGCCAGCAGCTTAGATAAGGGCTTGGGGTACGAGCAGTACTTC.